The 18 T cell receptor beta chains below come from one sample, sequenced in a study of blood T cell repertoires in COVID-19. Here immunoSEQ multiplex PCR was the method, and the copy in TCRdb shows in-frame clones only, minus some. The sample yields over 250,000 clones, approximately 92% seen once. The sample taken for sequencing was PBMCs or T cells enriched from blood (not recorded which). The source is a woman aged 18-29 years who had recovered from COVID-19.

The rearrangement joins TRBV12-3 or TRBV12-4 to TRBJ1-1, with D tentatively TRBD1 (6 bases). Trimming removed 6 bases from V and 4 bases from J, with 12 bases in between. The CDR3 is 13 amino acids. The CDR3 DNA follows: TGTGCCAGCAGCTATGACAGGATCACTGAAGCTTTCTTT. It specifies CASSYDRITEAFF.

This clone came up once. The chain carries TRBV28 and TRBJ1-4, with D perhaps matching TRBD1 (5 bases). CDR1 and CDR2 (germline): MDHEN, SYDVKM. Deletions cut 7 bases from V and 0 bases from J, with 9 bases between. The CDR3 contains 14 residues. As DNA, the CDR3 is TGTGCCAGCAACAGGATTCCAACTAATGAAAAACTGTTTTTT. It encodes CASNRIPTNEKLFF.

This clone has just one count. The chain combines TRBV7-2 with TRBJ2-5; D remains unclear. The CDR3 consists of 13 residues. Germline V gene sequence: CDR1 SGHTA, CDR2 FQGNSA. V lost 3 bases and J lost 5, with 10 bases in between. In DNA form, the CDR3 reads TGTGCCAGCAGCTTCTCGCTCGGGGAGACCCAGTACTTC. Amino acid sequence: CASSFSLGETQYF.

This clone appeared a few times. The chain is built from TRBV5-1 and TRBJ1-1; a possible D gene is TRBD1 (5 bases). The V gene lost 0 bases and the J gene lost 0 bases, with 12 bases spanning the gap. CDR1 is SGHRS and CDR2 is YFSETQ in the germline V gene. The CDR3 is 16 residues long. The CDR3 loop reads CASSLGQFNMNTEAFF. CDR3 sequence (DNA): TGCGCCAGCAGCTTGGGACAGTTTAACATGAACACTGAAGCTTTCTTT. The full variable domain, completed using reference TRBV5-1 and TRBJ1-1, is KAGVTQTPRYLIKTRGQQVTLSCSPISGHRSVSWYQQTPGQGLQFLFEYFSETQRNKGNFPGRFSGRQFSNSRSEMNVSTLELGDSALYLCASSLGQFNMNTEAFFGQGTRLTVV.

On this clone: In the same sample, other DNA sequences code for this CDR3. This chain joins TRBV4-1 and TRBJ1-2; 8 bases are shared with TRBD1. Germline CDR1 and CDR2: MGHRA and YSYEKL. The CDR3 is made up of 15 amino acids. V trimming: 2 bases; J trimming: 2 bases; junction bases outside the gene matches: 4. The CDR3 loop reads CASSQRTGQNYGYTF. DNA of the CDR3: TGCGCCAGCAGCCAAAGGACAGGGCAAAACTATGGCTACACCTTC.

The chain recombines TRBV28 with TRBJ1-2; perhaps TRBD1 as D (6 bases). The V end lost 5 bases, the J end lost 4 bases, and 20 bases lay between the germline ends. Germline V gene sequence: CDR1 MDHEN, CDR2 SYDVKM. The CDR3 covers 16 residues. As DNA, the CDR3 is TGTGCCAGCAGTCTGATCTCGACAGGAGTTGGCTATGGCTACACCTTC. Translation gives CASSLISTGVGYGYTF.

The J gene is TRBJ1-1, the V gene TRBV7-3, with D hard to call. CDR1 is SGHTA, CDR2 FQGTGA, per germline. V lost 2 bases to trimming and J lost 1 base, with 8 bases between them. This CDR3 region has 14 residues. CDR3 amino acids: CASSLAGGNTEAFF. CDR3 bases: TGTGCCAGCAGCTTAGCCGGAGGGAACACTGAAGCTTTCTTT.

The rearrangement links TRBV5-4 to TRBJ1-6, with 11 bases aligning to TRBD1. Germline-derived CDR1 and CDR2 are SGHNT and YYREEE (reference sequence). V was clipped by 4 bases and J by 9 bases; unmatched bases: 12. The CDR3 has 17 residues. DNA of the CDR3: TGTGCCAGCAGCAGCCCACGTGGACAGGGGGCAGGTTCACCCCTCCACTTT. Protein: CASSSPRGQGAGSPLHF.

The chain couples TRBV4-2 to TRBJ2-5; 7 bases fit TRBD1. The CDR3 runs to 14 residues. V was pared by 4 bases and J by 5 bases, with 7 bases of the junction left unmatched. Per the germline V gene, CDR1 is LGHNA and CDR2 is YNFKEQ. The CDR3 nucleotides are TGTGCCAGCAGCCGGAGTGACAGGGACGAGACCCAGTACTTC. Its protein is CASSRSDRDETQYF.

The rearrangement links TRBV11-3 to TRBJ2-7; D ambiguous. Trimming removed 3 bases at V and 5 bases at J, with 11 bases between. In germline, CDR1 is SGHNT, CDR2 YENEEA. This CDR3 contains 13 residues. The CDR3 DNA reads TGTGCCAGCAGCTTCTATACTGCCGACGAGCAGTACTTC. This encodes CASSFYTADEQYF.

CDR3: CASSEWSSQETQYF. CDR3 DNA: TGTGCCAGCAGTGAGTGGAGCTCACAAGAGACCCAGTACTTC. The chain uses TRBV6-1 and TRBJ2-5; D remains unclear. This CDR3 spans 14 amino acids. Trimming took 3 bases from V and 2 from J, leaving 10 bases between them. CDR1 is MNHNS and CDR2 is SASEGT in the germline V gene.

The chain has TRBV2 and TRBJ1-1; D might be TRBD1 (5 bases). Trimming shortened V by 5 bases and J by 3 bases, and 10 bases separated the two germline ends. Germline CDR1 and CDR2: SNHLY and FYNNEI. This CDR3 is built from 13 residues. The DNA of the CDR3 is TGTGCCAGCAGTTCGGGACTCCACACTGAAGCTTTCTTT. This translates into CASSSGLHTEAFF.

The CDR3 sequence: CASSGDSYEQYF. As DNA, the CDR3 is TGCGCCAGCAGTGGGGACAGCTACGAGCAGTACTTC. V usage is TRBV10-1 and J usage is TRBJ2-7; 7 bases agree with TRBD1. Germline CDR1 is WNHNN and CDR2 is SYGVQD (reference sequence). The length of the CDR3 is 12 residues. Trimming cost V 4 bases and J 3 bases; bases outside gene matches: 0.

The chain is built from TRBV7-2 and TRBJ2-7; 7 bases map to TRBD1. This CDR3 spans 14 amino acids. J gave up 3 bases and V 5 bases, and 7 bases lay outside the gene matches. Germline CDR1 and CDR2: SGHTA and FQGNSA. CDR3 sequence reads: CASSHGTEYYEQYF. The CDR3 nucleotides read TGTGCCAGCAGCCATGGGACAGAGTACTACGAGCAGTACTTC.

This clone showed up just a few times. V and J are TRBV6-2 or TRBV6-3 and TRBJ2-5; maybe TRBD1 (5 bases). Germline V gene data show CDR1 as MNHEY and CDR2 as SVGEGT. The V end was cut by 2 bases, the J end by 6 bases, with 10 bases between. The CDR3 spans 13 residues. CDR3 region: CASSYQGEKTQYF. For the CDR3, the DNA is TGTGCCAGCAGTTACCAAGGGGAAAAGACCCAGTACTTC.

The chain uses TRBV7-9 and TRBJ1-1; D unclear. Trimming left V 5 bases short and J 7 bases short, with 17 bases between. CDR3 size: 14 residues. Germline V gives CDR1 SEHNR, CDR2 FQNEAQ (reference sequence). CDR3: CASSRKWGGSEAFF. CDR3 nucleotides: TGTGCCAGCAGCCGAAAGTGGGGAGGGAGTGAAGCTTTCTTT.

The rearrangement joins TRBV21-1 to TRBJ1-2. TRBV21-1 has pseudogene status. The CDR3 is 16 residues long. The CDR3 region is CASSTSGTFESYGYTF. The CDR3 DNA sequence: TGTGCCAGCAGCACCTCCGGGACTTTCGAAAGCTATGGCTACACCTTC.

The CDR3 DNA sequence: TGTGCCAGCAGTGAATATTCCAGGGGGCGGGGGGAGCAGTACTTC. Translation: CASSEYSRGRGEQYF. The J gene is TRBJ2-7, the V gene TRBV6-1; TRBD1 might be the D (8 bases). Trimming removed 2 bases from V and 7 bases from J, with 18 bases in between. Germline CDR1 reads MNHNS; CDR2 reads SASEGT. The CDR3 is 15 residues long.